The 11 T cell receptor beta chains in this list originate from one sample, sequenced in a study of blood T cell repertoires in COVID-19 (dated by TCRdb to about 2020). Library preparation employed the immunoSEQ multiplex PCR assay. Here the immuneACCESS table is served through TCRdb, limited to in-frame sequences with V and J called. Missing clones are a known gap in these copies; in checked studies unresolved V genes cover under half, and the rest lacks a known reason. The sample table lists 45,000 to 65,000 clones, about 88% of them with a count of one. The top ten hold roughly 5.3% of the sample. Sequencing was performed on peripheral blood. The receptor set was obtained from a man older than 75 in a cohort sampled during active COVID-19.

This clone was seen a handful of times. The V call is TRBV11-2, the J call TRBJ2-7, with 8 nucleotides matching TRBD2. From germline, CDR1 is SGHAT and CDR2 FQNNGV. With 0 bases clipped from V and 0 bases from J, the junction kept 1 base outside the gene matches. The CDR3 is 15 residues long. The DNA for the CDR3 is TGTGCCAGCAGCTTAGAAGCGGGGGACTCCTACGAGCAGTACTTC. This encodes CASSLEAGDSYEQYF.

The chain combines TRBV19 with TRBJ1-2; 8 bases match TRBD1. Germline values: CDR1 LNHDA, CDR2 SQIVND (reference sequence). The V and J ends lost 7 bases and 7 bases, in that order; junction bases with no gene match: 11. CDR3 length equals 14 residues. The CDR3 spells CASTPGQGPSGYTF. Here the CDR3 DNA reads TGTGCCAGTACCCCTGGACAGGGCCCCTCTGGCTACACCTTC.

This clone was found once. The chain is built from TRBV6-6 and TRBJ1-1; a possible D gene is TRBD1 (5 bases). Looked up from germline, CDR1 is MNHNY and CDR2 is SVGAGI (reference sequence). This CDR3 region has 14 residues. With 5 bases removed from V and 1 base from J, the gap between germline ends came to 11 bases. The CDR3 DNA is TGTGCCAGCAGTCGCCAGGGTACGAACACTGAAGCTTTCTTT. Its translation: CASSRQGTNTEAFF.

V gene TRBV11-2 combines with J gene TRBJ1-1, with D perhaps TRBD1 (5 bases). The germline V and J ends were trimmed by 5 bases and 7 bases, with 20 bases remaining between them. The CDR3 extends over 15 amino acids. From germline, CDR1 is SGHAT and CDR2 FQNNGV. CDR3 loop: CASSTPRARKGEAFF. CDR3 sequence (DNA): TGTGCCAGCAGCACCCCCAGGGCCAGGAAGGGTGAAGCTTTCTTT. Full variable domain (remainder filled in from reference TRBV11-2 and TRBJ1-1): EAGVAQSPRYKIIEKRQSVAFWCNPISGHATLYWYQQILGQGPKLLIQFQNNGVVDDSQLPKDRFSAERLKGVDSTLKIQPAKLEDSAVYLCASSTPRARKGEAFFGQGTRLTVV.

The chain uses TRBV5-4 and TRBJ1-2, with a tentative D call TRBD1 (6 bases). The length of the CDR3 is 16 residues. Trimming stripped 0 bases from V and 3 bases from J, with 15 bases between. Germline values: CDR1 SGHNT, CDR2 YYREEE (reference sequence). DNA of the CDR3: TGTGCCAGCAGCTTGGCCGGTGGGGGCCGATACTATGGCTACACCTTC. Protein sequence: CASSLAGGGRYYGYTF.

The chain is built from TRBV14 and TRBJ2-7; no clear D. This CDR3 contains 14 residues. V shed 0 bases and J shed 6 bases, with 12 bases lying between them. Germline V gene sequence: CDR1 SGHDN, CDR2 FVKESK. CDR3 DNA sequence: TGTGCCAGCAGCCAAGATGCCAGACTTAGCGAGCAGTACTTC. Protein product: CASSQDARLSEQYF.

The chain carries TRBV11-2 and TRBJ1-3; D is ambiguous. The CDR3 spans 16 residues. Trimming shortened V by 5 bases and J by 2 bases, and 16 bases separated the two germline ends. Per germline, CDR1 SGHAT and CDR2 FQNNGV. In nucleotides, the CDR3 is TGTGCCAGCAGCACTTTGCGGGGTAACACTGGAAACACCATATATTTT. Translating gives CASSTLRGNTGNTIYF.

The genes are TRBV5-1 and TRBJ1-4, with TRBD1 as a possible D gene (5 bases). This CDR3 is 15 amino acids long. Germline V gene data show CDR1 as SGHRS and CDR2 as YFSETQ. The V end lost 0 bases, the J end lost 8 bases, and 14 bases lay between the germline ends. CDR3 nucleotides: TGCGCCAGCAGCTTGGCGTCGGGGGAGTACGAAAAACTGTTTTTT. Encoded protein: CASSLASGEYEKLFF.

The CDR3 region has the DNA TGTGCCAGCAGGGGACAGGGAAACTATGGCTACACCTTC. Its protein is CASRGQGNYGYTF. The rearrangement joins TRBV2 to TRBJ1-2, with 9 bases that match TRBD1. The V gene end was trimmed by 6 bases and the J gene end by 2 bases; junction bases not matched to a gene: 1. The CDR3 runs 13 residues. The germline gives CDR1 SNHLY, CDR2 FYNNEI. Complete variable domain (other parts from reference TRBV2 and TRBJ1-2): EPEVTQTPSHQVTQMGQEVILRCVPISNHLYFYWYRQILGQKVEFLVSFYNNEISEKSEIFDDQFSVERPDGSNFTLKIRSTKLEDSAMYFCASRGQGNYGYTFGSGTRLTVV.

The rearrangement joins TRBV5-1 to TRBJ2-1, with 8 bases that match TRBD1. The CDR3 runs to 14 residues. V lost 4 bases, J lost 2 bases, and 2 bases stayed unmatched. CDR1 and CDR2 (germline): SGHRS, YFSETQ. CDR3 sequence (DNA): TGCGCCAGCAGCACAGGGGGAGCCTACAATGAGCAGTTCTTC. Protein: CASSTGGAYNEQFF.

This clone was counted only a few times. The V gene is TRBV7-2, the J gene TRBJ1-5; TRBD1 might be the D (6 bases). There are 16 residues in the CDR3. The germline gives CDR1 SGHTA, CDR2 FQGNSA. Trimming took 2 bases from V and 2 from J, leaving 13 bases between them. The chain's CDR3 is CASSLQGLGGNQPQHF. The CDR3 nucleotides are TGTGCCAGCAGCTTACAGGGGCTCGGGGGCAATCAGCCCCAGCATTTT.